Below are 26 T cell receptor beta chains sequenced from a single sample in a study of CD8+CD57+ T cells in acquired aplastic anemia. All patients picked for sequencing had shown, by flow cytometry, an expansion of CD8+CD57+ cells. Profiles of TCR beta VDJ and CDR3 were generated from a genomic DNA template. Using its own MiXCR run on the reads, TCRdb lists one record per CDR3 protein. This table has about 200,000 distinct CDR3 sequences, 65% appearing once. The sequencing input was sorted CD4+, CD8+, or CD8+CD57+ T cells (not recorded which) from PBMCs. These TCRs come from a human donor with aplastic anemia.

This chain connects TRBV7-9 to TRBJ1-5, with D unresolved. This CDR3 spans 13 amino acids. Germline CDR1 reads SEHNR; CDR2 reads FQNEAQ (reference sequence). Trimming removed 6 bases at V and 2 bases at J, with 8 bases between. The CDR3 region has the DNA TGTGCCAGCAGTGGGTACGGCAATCAGCCCCAGCATTTT. Translation: CASSGYGNQPQHF. Looking up the rest from reference TRBV7-9 and TRBJ1-5 gives the full variable domain: DTGVSQNPRHKITKRGQNVTFRCDPISEHNRLYWYRQTLGQGPEFLTYFQNEAQLEKSRLLSDRFSAERPKGSFSTLEIQRTEQGDSAMYLCASSGYGNQPQHFGDGTRLSIL.

This clonotype showed up just once. A read error may be the cause here, since a much bigger clone is one base away. This chain joins TRBV4-1 and TRBJ2-7; 9 bases are a match to TRBD1. CDR1 is MGHRA and CDR2 is YSYEKL in the germline V gene. The CDR3 runs to 17 residues. Germline trimming cut 3 bases from V and 1 base from J; bases unmatched to any gene: 10. The CDR3 spells CASSHEGQGSVSYEQYF. In nucleotides, the CDR3 is TGCGCCAGCAGCCATGAAGGACAGGGGAGTGTTTCCTACGAGCAGTACTTC.

V usage is TRBV19 and J usage is TRBJ2-1; the D gene is possibly TRBD1 (5 bases). Trimming stripped 8 bases from V and 4 bases from J, with 18 bases between. Germline values: CDR1 LNHDA, CDR2 SQIVND (reference sequence). The CDR3 has 15 residues. The DNA for the CDR3 is TGTGCCAGTCTCAAGACAGTTGGCTTTTACAATGAGCAGTTCTTC. This translates into CASLKTVGFYNEQFF.

As regards this clonotype: The junction differs from germline at one of its ends, possibly a read error. The chain employs TRBV5-6 and TRBJ2-3, with 8 bases fitting TRBD2. CDR1 and CDR2 (germline): SGHDT, YYEEEE. This CDR3 comprises 15 residues. The CDR3 bases are TGTGCTAGCAGCCGACGGGGGGGAGGGACAGATACGCAGTATTTT. Encoded protein: CASSRRGGGTDTQYF. The full variable domain, completed using reference TRBV5-6 and TRBJ2-3, is DAGVTQSPTHLIKTRGQQVTLRCSPKSGHDTVSWYQQALGQGPQFIFQYYEEEERQRGNFPDRFSGHQFPNYSSELNVNALLLGDSALYLCASSRRGGGTDTQYFGPGTRLTVL.

This clonotype appeared once. The genes are TRBV15 and TRBJ1-2; D is perhaps TRBD1 (5 bases). The CDR3 consists of 15 residues. CDR1 LNHNV and CDR2 YYDKDF come from the germline V gene (reference sequence). The V gene lost 2 bases and the J gene lost 5 bases, with 15 bases spanning the gap. In nucleotides, the CDR3 is TGTGCCACCAGCAGATATATAGGGGAGAGGTATGGCTACACCTTC. It encodes CATSRYIGERYGYTF.

The chain carries TRBV7-3 and TRBJ2-3, with a weak D call TRBD2 (6 bases). From germline, CDR1 is SGHTA and CDR2 FQGTGA. This CDR3 comprises 16 residues. Trimming left V 4 bases short and J 0 bases short, with 14 bases between. The CDR3 loop is CASSSLAESSTDTQYF. CDR3 DNA: TGTGCCAGCAGCTCCTTAGCGGAGTCGAGCACAGATACGCAGTATTTT.

This clonotype was detected only once. The chain combines TRBV7-9 with TRBJ1-2; the match to TRBD1 covers 7 bases. Germline V gene lookup returns CDR1 SEHNR and CDR2 FQNEAQ (reference sequence). Losses at the gene ends were 5 bases for V and 0 bases for J; bases not matched to a gene: 15. The CDR3 has 18 residues. Here the CDR3 reads CASSQGGLGGEPNYGYTF. In DNA form, the CDR3 reads TGTGCCAGCAGCCAAGGGGGCCTAGGAGGAGAACCTAACTATGGCTACACCTTC.

This clonotype has just a few counts. The rearrangement uses TRBV5-1 and TRBJ2-7; TRBD1 agrees at 7 bases. V lost 3 bases and J lost 4; bases outside the gene matches: 4. Germline V gives CDR1 SGHRS, CDR2 YFSETQ. The CDR3 consists of 13 residues. The CDR3 loop is CASSWSTGYEQYF. The CDR3, as DNA: TGCGCCAGCAGCTGGTCGACAGGGTACGAGCAGTACTTC.

V usage is TRBV19 and J usage is TRBJ2-1; 10 bases map to TRBD2. Germline V gene lookup returns CDR1 LNHDA and CDR2 SQIVND (reference sequence). The CDR3 loop spans 16 amino acids. The V segment lost 3 bases and the J segment 0 bases; nucleotides outside the gene matches: 2. CDR3 nucleotide sequence: TGTGCCAGTAGTATCGCTAGCGGGAGCTCCTACAATGAGCAGTTCTTC. Its translation: CASSIASGSSYNEQFF.

This rearrangement joins TRBV12-3 or TRBV12-4 to TRBJ1-1, with no clear D. The CDR3 sequence is 13 residues long. Between the trimmed V and J ends, which lost 2 bases and 3 bases, there was a span of 7 bases. CDR3 in DNA: TGTGCCAGCAGTTTACGGGAATACACTGAAGCTTTCTTT. Amino acids: CASSLREYTEAFF.

The rearrangement joins TRBV5-1 to TRBJ2-2; no clear D gene. Between the trimmed V and J ends, which lost 1 base and 1 base, there was a span of 8 bases. The CDR3 spans 15 residues. Germline V gene sequence: CDR1 SGHRS, CDR2 YFSETQ. The CDR3 DNA follows: TGCGCCAGCAGCTTGCTAGGGTTGAACACCGGGGAGCTGTTTTTT. Its protein product is CASSLLGLNTGELFF.

The rearrangement uses TRBV2 and TRBJ2-7, with D possibly being TRBD1 or TRBD2 (5 bases each). V dropped 4 bases and J dropped 2 bases, with 15 bases sitting between them. Germline CDR1 is SNHLY and CDR2 is FYNNEI. CDR3 length: 15 residues. The CDR3 is CASSGAGTPTYEQYF. The CDR3 DNA reads TGTGCCAGCAGTGGGGCCGGGACGCCTACCTACGAGCAGTACTTC.

This sequence joins TRBV15 and TRBJ2-7, with 10 bases fitting TRBD1. CDR1 LNHNV and CDR2 YYDKDF come from the germline V gene (reference sequence). CDR3 length: 17 amino acids. V shed 2 bases and J 5 bases; nucleotides not matched to a gene: 12. The CDR3 region is CATSRSRQGAIGHEQYF. The DNA for the CDR3 is TGTGCCACCAGCAGATCTCGACAGGGGGCCATCGGCCACGAGCAGTACTTC.

The rearrangement links TRBV20-1 to TRBJ2-5; the match to TRBD1 covers 12 bases. The CDR3 is 16 residues long. After removal of 6 bases from V and 0 bases from J, the junction contained 8 bases not matched to a gene. The germline gives CDR1 DFQATT, CDR2 SNEGSKA (reference sequence). CDR3 amino acids: CSATEGQGAYQETQYF. The CDR3, as DNA: TGCAGTGCCACCGAGGGACAGGGGGCCTACCAAGAGACCCAGTACTTC.

The chain joins TRBV7-9 to TRBJ2-1, with TRBD2 identical over 9 bases. Germline lookup yields CDR1 SEHNR and CDR2 FQNEAQ (reference sequence). The CDR3 runs 15 residues. Trimming took 5 bases from V and 7 from J; bases not matched to a gene: 9. The CDR3 here is CASSQERLAANEQFF. The CDR3 coding sequence is TGTGCCAGCAGCCAAGAGCGACTAGCGGCAAATGAGCAGTTCTTC.

The rearrangement joins TRBV12-3 or TRBV12-4 to TRBJ1-2; D not resolved. The CDR3 covers 13 residues. V was shortened by 5 bases and J by 7 bases, with 14 bases between the two germline ends. CDR3 DNA: TGTGCCAGCAGTGCAGGTTATAGTGGTGGCTACACCTTC. Translating gives CASSAGYSGGYTF.

This rearrangement joins TRBV5-6 to TRBJ2-5, with TRBD2 as a possible D gene (6 bases). This CDR3 contains 19 residues. CDR1 is SGHDT and CDR2 is YYEEEE in the germline V gene. Between the trimmed V and J ends, which lost 1 base and 3 bases, there was a span of 25 bases. In DNA form, the CDR3 reads TGTGCCAGCAGCTTGTTGATCGGGAGACCGAAAACACCGGAAGAGACCCAGTACTTC. Translating gives CASSLLIGRPKTPEETQYF.

V and J are TRBV29-1 and TRBJ2-1; 7 nucleotides match TRBD1. Germline V gene data show CDR1 as SQVTM and CDR2 as ANQGSEA. CDR3 size: 16 residues. V shed 7 bases and J 6 bases; nucleotides not matched to a gene: 18. Here the CDR3 DNA reads TGCAGCGCTTCGATTCCGGGACAGTTGCGTAGCAATGAGCAGTTCTTC. This encodes CSASIPGQLRSNEQFF.

With regard to this clonotype: A junction boundary mismatches the germline segment, possibly from a read error. This chain uses TRBV5-1 with TRBJ2-7, with TRBD1 identical over 7 bases. CDR1 is SGHRS, CDR2 YFSETQ, per germline. The CDR3 has 14 amino acids. The CDR3 here is CASSFRTGLNEQYF. For the CDR3, the DNA is TGTGCCAGCAGCTTCCGGACAGGCCTTAACGAGCAGTACTTC.

The V and J genes are TRBV10-3 and TRBJ1-3; the D is unclear. Germline V gene sequence: CDR1 ENHRY, CDR2 SYGVKD. With 10 bases removed from V and 1 base from J, the gap between germline ends came to 14 bases. The CDR3 covers 14 residues. The CDR3 DNA reads TGTGCCAGCATGGAATTAGGATCTGGAAACACCATATATTTT. It translates to CASMELGSGNTIYF.

V and J are TRBV19 and TRBJ1-1; TRBD1 aligns across 11 bases. Trimming at V came to 4 bases and at J to 6 bases, leaving 7 bases not matched to a gene. Germline V lookup: CDR1 LNHDA, CDR2 SQIVND (reference sequence). This CDR3 contains 15 residues. The CDR3, as DNA: TGTGCCAGTAGTAGGATACGGACAGGGGGCTCTGAAGCTTTCTTT. Its protein is CASSRIRTGGSEAFF.

The chain recombines TRBV7-9 with TRBJ2-3, with TRBD2 identical over 10 bases. Germline V gives CDR1 SEHNR, CDR2 FQNEAQ (reference sequence). CDR3 length: 15 amino acids. With V trimmed by 5 bases and J by 6 bases, 8 bases remained unmatched. The DNA of the CDR3 is TGTGCCAGCAGCCTCAGCGGGAGGGCCGGGGATACGCAGTATTTT. This gives the protein CASSLSGRAGDTQYF.

The rearrangement uses TRBV2 and TRBJ1-3; the D gene is possibly TRBD1 (5 bases). V lost 5 bases and J 0 bases, leaving 17 bases between the germline ends. Per the germline V gene, CDR1 is SNHLY and CDR2 is FYNNEI. The CDR3 length is 17 residues. CDR3 sequence reads: CASSHITQGISGNTIYF. The CDR3 DNA reads as TGTGCCAGCAGTCATATCACTCAGGGTATCTCTGGAAACACCATATATTTT.

This chain uses TRBV5-1 with TRBJ1-6, with TRBD1 matching over 10 bases. Germline V CDR1 and CDR2: SGHRS, YFSETQ. The V gene end was trimmed by 5 bases and the J gene end by 6 bases; junction bases not matched to a gene: 8. This CDR3 region has 16 residues. The CDR3 region is CASRSGQGDSNSPLHF. DNA for the CDR3: TGCGCCAGCAGGTCCGGACAGGGGGATAGTAATTCACCCCTCCACTTT. Based on the CDR3 plus reference TRBV5-1 and TRBJ1-6, the full variable domain is KAGVTQTPRYLIKTRGQQVTLSCSPISGHRSVSWYQQTPGQGLQFLFEYFSETQRNKGNFPGRFSGRQFSNSRSEMNVSTLELGDSALYLCASRSGQGDSNSPLHFGNGTRLTVT.

This clonotype showed up just a few times. The chain has TRBV7-8 and TRBJ2-3; TRBD2 matches 8 bases. The junction had 7 bases not matched to a gene; V was cut back by 5 bases and J by 0 bases. This CDR3 has 16 amino acids. Germline V gene sequence: CDR1 SGHVS, CDR2 FQNEAQ. CDR3: CASSPRASGSTDTQYF. The CDR3 nucleotides are TGTGCCAGCAGCCCGAGGGCTAGCGGGAGCACAGATACGCAGTATTTT.

The rearrangement links TRBV7-8 to TRBJ2-1; 7 bases line up with TRBD1. With V trimmed by 5 bases and J by 4 bases, 11 bases remained unmatched. The CDR3 length is 16 residues. Germline V gives CDR1 SGHVS, CDR2 FQNEAQ. The CDR3 nucleotides read TGTGCCAGCAGCCGCGACGACGGACAGGAGTACAATGAGCAGTTCTTC. It translates to CASSRDDGQEYNEQFF.